The rows below give T cell receptor beta chains drawn from one sample of a study of blood T cell repertoires in COVID-19. Clones were sequenced by immunoSEQ multiplex PCR, and TCRdb holds only the in-frame ones, with some missing. The repertoire includes around 250,000 clones, approximately 85% of them detected once, and approximately 6% sits in the top ten. The material sequenced was peripheral blood. The receptors shown here come from an elderly woman with COVID-19, enrolled during active disease. The CDR3 runs from the conserved cysteine through the conserved F or W. The order of the fields is J gene, V gene, clone size, D gene, CDR3 DNA, CDR3 protein. A D gene is named only where the DNA matches it firmly. Not every row has a clone size; where given, it reads once, few, many or a size class.

TRBJ2-5	TRBV27	-	-	TGTGCCAGCACCACCCGGGGAGAGACCCAGTACTTC	CASTTRGETQYF
TRBJ2-1	TRBV5-4	-	-	TGTGCCAGCTCCGGGGAGTCCTCCTACAATGAGCAGTTCTTC	CASSGESSYNEQFF
TRBJ1-2	TRBV2	-	-	TGTGCCAGCAGCGGTCGGGGGGGCTTCTATGGCTACACCTTC	CASSGRGGFYGYTF
TRBJ1-1	TRBV28	-	-	TGTGCCAGCAGGAAGGGGGATTCCCACACTGAAGCTTTCTTT	CASRKGDSHTEAFF
TRBJ2-5	TRBV2	-	TRBD1	TGTGCCAGCAGTGGGACAGGGAAAGAGACCCAGTACTTC	CASSGTGKETQYF
TRBJ2-3	TRBV2	-	-	TGTGCCAGCAGCCTAGCGCTTAGCACAGATACGCAGTATTTT	CASSLALSTDTQYF
TRBJ2-5	TRBV24-1	-	TRBD2	TGTGCCACCAGTGATGGGGGGGACCCTCACCCCCAAGAGACCCAGTACTTC	CATSDGGDPHPQETQYF
TRBJ1-2	TRBV6-5	once	-	TGTGCCAGCAGCCTACAGGAGAACTATGGCTACACCTTC	CASSLQENYGYTF
TRBJ1-1	TRBV6-5	-	-	TGTGCCAGCAGTTACTCGTACAGGAACACTGAAGCTTTCTTT	CASSYSYRNTEAFF
TRBJ1-3	TRBV29-1	-	-	TGCAGCGTTGCCGTCGGGATAGTGGGAAACACCATATATTTT	CSVAVGIVGNTIYF
TRBJ1-1	TRBV15	-	TRBD1	TGTGCCACCAGCAGTTCAGGGGGGAGCACTGAAGCTTTCTTT	CATSSSGGSTEAFF
TRBJ2-1	TRBV18	-	TRBD1	TGTGCCAGCTCCCCGACAGGGGGGCTTGGGAATGAGCAGTTCTTC	CASSPTGGLGNEQFF
TRBJ2-5	TRBV6-5	-	TRBD2	TGTGCCAGCAGTTACTCGGGCCCTAGCGGGGGTGCGACCCAGTACTTC	CASSYSGPSGGATQYF
TRBJ1-1	TRBV4-1	-	-	TGCGCCAGCAGCCAAGATCGTTTGGAGGGGGAAGCTTTCTTT	CASSQDRLEGEAFF
TRBJ1-2	TRBV5-6	-	-	TGTGCCAGCAGCTTGGCGTGGGGCGGAGGCTACACCTTC	CASSLAWGGGYTF
TRBJ2-1	TRBV10-1	-	-	TGCGCCAGCAGCCCCGGACAGTACAATGAGCAGTTCTTC	CASSPGQYNEQFF
TRBJ2-7	TRBV7-6	-	TRBD1	TGTGCCAGCAGCCCCACGGGACAGATAGTTTCCGAGCAGTACTTC	CASSPTGQIVSEQYF
TRBJ1-4	TRBV19	-	-	TGTGCCAGTAGTACTCCCCCGGGAGGGCGGAATGAAAAACTGTTTTTT	CASSTPPGGRNEKLFF
TRBJ2-3	TRBV6-5	-	TRBD2	TGTGCCAGCAGTTACCGGGAGGGCAGCACAGATACGCAGTATTTT	CASSYREGSTDTQYF
TRBJ2-1	TRBV19	-	-	TGTGCCAGTAGTACTGAGACAAGACGCAATGAGCAGTTCTTC	CASSTETRRNEQFF
TRBJ1-3	TRBV5-5	-	-	TGTGCCAGCAGTCCTTGGGAGAGATCTGGAAACACCATATATTTT	CASSPWERSGNTIYF
TRBJ2-1	TRBV19	-	TRBD2	TGTGCCAGTGAATCGAGTAGCGGGGGCAGCTCCTACAATGAGCAGTTCTTC	CASESSSGGSSYNEQFF
TRBJ1-4	TRBV19	-	TRBD1	TGTGCCAGTAGCCGGACAGGGAATGAAAAACTGTTTTTT	CASSRTGNEKLFF
TRBJ1-2	TRBV27	-	TRBD1	TGTGCCAGCACCACGCGAGGACAGGAATACTATGGCTACACCTTC	CASTTRGQEYYGYTF
TRBJ2-3	TRBV19	-	-	TGTGCCAGTAGTATAAGACCGGGAGTTGTGGCAGATACGCAGTATTTT	CASSIRPGVVADTQYF
TRBJ1-1	TRBV7-2	-	TRBD1	TGTGCCAGCAGCCTGGGACAGCCGAACACTGAAGCTTTCTTT	CASSLGQPNTEAFF
TRBJ2-2	TRBV30	few	-	TGTGCCTGGAGTCCCAGGGGCGCCGGGGAGCTGTTTTTT	CAWSPRGAGELFF
TRBJ2-3	TRBV4-1	few	-	TGCGCCAGCAGCCAAGAAGGCGGGGTCACAGATACGCAGTATTTT	CASSQEGGVTDTQYF
TRBJ2-7	TRBV7-8	-	-	TGTGCCAGCAGCTTAGCAGGGGCCGAGCAGTACTTC	CASSLAGAEQYF
TRBJ2-2	TRBV7-9	-	TRBD1	TGTGCCAGCAGCCCCCTACCGGGACAGGGTTTTCCCGGGGAGCTGTTTTTT	CASSPLPGQGFPGELFF
TRBJ1-2	TRBV25-1	-	TRBD1	TGTGCCAGCAGTGGCTCCGGACAGGGCTATGGCTACACCTTC	CASSGSGQGYGYTF
TRBJ1-1	TRBV6-4	-	-	TGTGCCAGCAGCGTCGCAGGGAACACTGAAGCTTTCTTT	CASSVAGNTEAFF
TRBJ1-5	TRBV28	few	-	TGTGCCAGCACCCTAGGTTGGGGGGACCAACATCAGCCCCAGCATTTT	CASTLGWGDQHQPQHF
TRBJ2-5	TRBV5-1	-	TRBD2	TGCGCCAGCAGCGAGTCTAGCGGGTTGTACCAAGAGACCCAGTACTTC	CASSESSGLYQETQYF
TRBJ1-1	TRBV9	few	TRBD1	TGTGCCTCTCCCACAGGGGGTGCGAACACTGAAGCTTTCTTT	CASPTGGANTEAFF
TRBJ1-1	TRBV19	once	TRBD1	TGTGCCAGTAGTGTCACAGGGGTGGGTACTGAAGCTTTCTTT	CASSVTGVGTEAFF
TRBJ1-1	TRBV5-4	-	-	TGTGCCAGCAGCTCCCCGGTAGGGGGGAACACTGAAGCTTTCTTT	CASSSPVGGNTEAFF
TRBJ1-1	TRBV5-1	-	-	TGCGCCAGCAGCACCGCCCAGGGATCCACTGAAGCTTTCTTT	CASSTAQGSTEAFF
TRBJ2-1	TRBV20-1	-	-	TGCAGTGCTAGTTCGGTATTGGAGCAGTTCTTC	CSASSVLEQFF
TRBJ1-4	TRBV5-1	-	-	TGCGCCAGCAGCTTGGGTGGCCCAATGAGGGATGAAAAACTGTTTTTT	CASSLGGPMRDEKLFF
TRBJ1-2	TRBV6-1	-	TRBD1	TGTGCCAGCAGTGAACCGCTTCCAGGGGGCCCCGGGTACGACTATGGCTACACCTTC	CASSEPLPGGPGYDYGYTF
TRBJ1-2	TRBV19	-	TRBD1	TGTGCCAGTAGTACGGGTGGACAGGGGTCCGACTATGGCTACACCTTC	CASSTGGQGSDYGYTF
TRBJ1-6	TRBV5-1	-	TRBD1	TGCGCCAGCAGCTTGGACCCCGTGGGACAGGGAAATTCACCCCTCCACTTT	CASSLDPVGQGNSPLHF
TRBJ1-4	TRBV3-1/TRBV3-2	-	-	TGTGCCAGCAGTCGACAGCCAGTTGCAACTAATGAAAAACTGTTTTTT	CASSRQPVATNEKLFF
TRBJ2-2	TRBV5-8	-	TRBD1	TGTGCCAGCAGTTATTCTTGGACAGGCACCGGGGAGCTGTTTTTT	CASSYSWTGTGELFF
TRBJ1-5	TRBV6-5	-	-	TGTGCCAGCCTCGGTAGCGGCAATCAGCCCCAGCATTTT	CASLGSGNQPQHF
TRBJ1-2	TRBV7-2	-	-	TGTGCCAGCAGCACCAGTTCAGGGACTTTGGGGGGCTACACCTTC	CASSTSSGTLGGYTF
TRBJ2-7	TRBV3-1/TRBV3-2	-	-	TGTGCCAGCAGCCAAGAGGGACTGAAGGCCTACGAGCAGTACTTC	CASSQEGLKAYEQYF
TRBJ1-1	TRBV5-5	-	-	TGTGCCAGCAGCTTATACCGAGGGAACACTGAAGCTTTCTTT	CASSLYRGNTEAFF
TRBJ1-4	TRBV6-5	-	-	TGTGCCAGCAGAGGGGGTGCAACTAATGAAAAACTGTTTTTT	CASRGGATNEKLFF
TRBJ1-4	TRBV5-1	-	TRBD1	TGCGCCAGCAGGAAGACCGAGGGGACAGGGAATGAAAAACTGTTTTTT	CASRKTEGTGNEKLFF
TRBJ2-2	TRBV5-4	-	TRBD2	TGTGCCAGCAGCTCCGTAGGCGTAGCGGGCACCGGGGAGCTGTTTTTT	CASSSVGVAGTGELFF
TRBJ1-5	TRBV7-6	few	-	TGTGCCAGCAGCTTAACAGGGACTAGCAATCAGCCCCAGCATTTT	CASSLTGTSNQPQHF